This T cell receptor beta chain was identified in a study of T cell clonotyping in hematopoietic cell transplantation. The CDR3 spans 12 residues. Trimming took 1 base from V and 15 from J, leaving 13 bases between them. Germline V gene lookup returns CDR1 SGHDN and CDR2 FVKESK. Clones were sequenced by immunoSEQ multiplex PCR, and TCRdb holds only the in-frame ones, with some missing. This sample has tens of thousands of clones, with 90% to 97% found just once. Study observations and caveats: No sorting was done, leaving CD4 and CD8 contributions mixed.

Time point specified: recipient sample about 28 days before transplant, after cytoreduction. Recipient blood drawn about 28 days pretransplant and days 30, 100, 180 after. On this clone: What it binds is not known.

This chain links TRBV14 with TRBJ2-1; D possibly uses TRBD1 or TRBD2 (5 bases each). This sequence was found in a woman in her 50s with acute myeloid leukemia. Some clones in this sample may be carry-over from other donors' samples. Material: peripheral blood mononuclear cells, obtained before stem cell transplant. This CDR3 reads CASSQVGVLLFF. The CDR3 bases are TGTGCCAGCAGCCAAGTGGGGGTTTTGCTGTTCTTC.